The 15 T cell receptor beta chains below all came from one sample that was sequenced in a study of shared clonotypes between healthy human individuals. Only in-frame clones appear in the TCRdb table, and some are missing; sequencing was by immunoSEQ multiplex PCR. The sample yields about 470,000 clones, about 85% seen once. The sequencing sample was made of PBMCs. The receptors were gathered from a woman aged 40 to 50 in good health. Some clones in this sample may be carry-over from other donors' samples.

This chain links TRBV14 with TRBJ2-7; 9 nucleotides agree with TRBD2. Looked up from germline, CDR1 is SGHDN and CDR2 is FVKESK. The CDR3 spans 15 residues. V lost 0 bases to trimming and J lost 6 bases; unmatched junction nucleotides: 6. CDR3 nucleotides: TGTGCCAGCAGCCAAGAAATTAGCGGGAGTGGCGAGCAGTACTTC. This translates into CASSQEISGSGEQYF.

This rearrangement joins TRBV30 to TRBJ2-1; the match to TRBD2 covers 11 bases. The germline V gene has CDR1 GTSNPN and CDR2 SVGIG (reference sequence). CDR3 length: 16 residues. J gave up 6 bases and V 1 base, and 8 bases lay outside the gene matches. The CDR3 reads CAWSDGLAGGGNEQFF. CDR3 DNA sequence: TGTGCCTGGAGTGACGGTCTAGCGGGAGGTGGCAATGAGCAGTTCTTC.

V is TRBV19 and J is TRBJ2-7; 9 bases align to TRBD1. The trim removed 10 bases at V and 2 bases at J, leaving 9 bases unmatched. The germline V gene has CDR1 LNHDA and CDR2 SQIVND (reference sequence). This CDR3 is 14 amino acids long. The CDR3 sequence is CATCPGTGPYEQYF. The CDR3 DNA reads as TGTGCCACCTGCCCGGGGACAGGGCCCTACGAGCAGTACTTC.

The chain combines TRBV29-1 with TRBJ2-1; tentative D call: TRBD2 (6 bases). With 7 bases removed from V and 1 base from J, the gap between germline ends came to 11 bases. The CDR3 covers 13 residues. Germline loops: CDR1 SQVTM, CDR2 ANQGSEA. CDR3 sequence reads: CSATEGSYNEQFF. For the CDR3, the DNA is TGCAGCGCGACGGAGGGTTCCTACAATGAGCAGTTCTTC.

The genes are TRBV18 and TRBJ2-7, with 9 bases identical to TRBD2. The CDR3 totals 16 residues. The germline gives CDR1 KGHSH, CDR2 LQKENI. V dropped 2 bases and J dropped 5; count of bases not matched to a gene: 10. The DNA for the CDR3 is TGTGCCAGCTCACCAATGAGAAGTCTAGCGGGAAACGAGCAGTACTTC. As protein: CASSPMRSLAGNEQYF.

The J gene is TRBJ1-2, the V gene TRBV7-2; 11 nucleotides match TRBD1. V shed 4 bases and J 8 bases; nucleotides not matched to a gene: 6. Germline assignment: CDR1 SGHTA and CDR2 FQGNSA. The CDR3 is made up of 14 amino acids. CDR3 sequence (DNA): TGTGCCAGCAGCTCGGGACAGGGGGTTGAGGGCTACACCTTC. It codes for CASSSGQGVEGYTF.

This clone occurred a few times. V is TRBV2 and J is TRBJ1-1; possible D gene TRBD1, 6 bases. Germline V gives CDR1 SNHLY, CDR2 FYNNEI. Trimming removed 5 bases at V and 3 bases at J, with 13 bases between. CDR3 length: 14 residues. CDR3 sequence: CASSSDRWDTEAFF. The CDR3 nucleotides read TGTGCCAGCAGTAGCGACAGGTGGGACACTGAAGCTTTCTTT.

This clone has just a few counts. CDR3 residues: CASRLAGDYEQYF. The CDR3 DNA follows: TGTGCCAGCCGCCTAGCGGGAGATTACGAGCAGTACTTC. The chain links TRBV27 to TRBJ2-7; 10 positions match TRBD2. Germline V gene sequence: CDR1 MNHEY, CDR2 SMNVEV (reference sequence). The CDR3 runs 13 residues. Trimming at V came to 8 bases and at J to 4 bases, leaving 5 bases not matched to a gene.

The genes are TRBV5-4 and TRBJ2-7; 7 nucleotides match TRBD1. Germline V gives CDR1 SGHNT, CDR2 YYREEE (reference sequence). The CDR3 totals 16 residues. The V and J ends lost 4 bases and 5 bases, in that order; junction bases with no gene match: 15. The CDR3 coding sequence is TGTGCCAGCAGCGGGTCAGGGGGTGCGAATTACGACGAGCAGTACTTC. Translating gives CASSGSGGANYDEQYF.

The gene calls are TRBV10-1 and TRBJ2-3; D is possibly TRBD1 (5 bases). Trimming took off 5 bases at V and 0 bases at J, with 12 bases between the two ends. The CDR3 spans 15 residues. The V gene's germline CDR1 is WNHNN and CDR2 SYGVQD (reference sequence). CDR3 in amino acids: CASSRGSVSTDTQYF. The CDR3, as DNA: TGCGCCAGCAGTAGGGGATCCGTTAGCACAGATACGCAGTATTTT.

The chain employs TRBV5-1 and TRBJ2-1, with D perhaps matching TRBD1 (6 bases). CDR3 length: 13 residues. V lost 1 base and J lost 7, with 9 bases in between. Looked up from germline, CDR1 is SGHRS and CDR2 is YFSETQ. The CDR3: CASSLLGTNEQFF. The CDR3 DNA follows: TGCGCCAGCAGCTTGTTAGGGACAAATGAGCAGTTCTTC. Full variable domain (remainder filled in from reference TRBV5-1 and TRBJ2-1): KAGVTQTPRYLIKTRGQQVTLSCSPISGHRSVSWYQQTPGQGLQFLFEYFSETQRNKGNFPGRFSGRQFSNSRSEMNVSTLELGDSALYLCASSLLGTNEQFFGPGTRLTVL.

The V call is TRBV4-3, the J call TRBJ1-4, with D hard to call. CDR1 is LGHNA and CDR2 is YSLEER in the germline V gene. The CDR3 length is 13 residues. V dropped 0 bases and J dropped 8 bases, with 7 bases sitting between them. The CDR3 spells CASSQDKVEKLFF. In nucleotides, the CDR3 is TGCGCCAGCAGCCAAGATAAGGTGGAAAAACTGTTTTTT.

The genes are TRBV7-9 and TRBJ1-2; TRBD1 matches at 8 bases. Germline V gene data show CDR1 as SEHNR and CDR2 as FQNEAQ (reference sequence). The V gene end was trimmed by 1 base and the J gene end by 8 bases; junction bases not matched to a gene: 6. The CDR3 loop spans 14 amino acids. The CDR3 bases are TGTGCCAGCAGCTTAGGGACAGGGAAGGACGGCTACACCTTC. Protein sequence: CASSLGTGKDGYTF.

The chain employs TRBV5-1 and TRBJ1-1; possibly TRBD1 for D (6 bases). The CDR3 is made up of 14 amino acids. Trimming cost V 6 bases and J 3 bases, with 15 bases left between them. Germline assignment: CDR1 SGHRS and CDR2 YFSETQ. The CDR3 coding sequence is TGCGCCAGCAATCCACAGGGAGGGGACACTGAAGCTTTCTTT. It translates to CASNPQGGDTEAFF.

This sequence joins TRBV27 and TRBJ2-1; D is uncertain. The CDR3 loop spans 13 amino acids. V was shortened by 6 bases and J by 1 base, with 7 bases between the two germline ends. Germline lookup yields CDR1 MNHEY and CDR2 SMNVEV (reference sequence). CDR3 DNA: TGTGCCAGCAGGGCCAGTTCCTACAATGAGCAGTTCTTC. Translating it yields CASRASSYNEQFF.